This T cell receptor (beta chain) was sequenced for a study of T-cell reconstitution after alpha-beta-depleted transplantation in children. Whole-study results and caveats: Several hundred graft clones that had expanded were reportedly the source of alpha-beta T cells about two months after transplant. Recipient T cells and thymic progenitors that survived gave rise to the high TCRbeta diversity observed at day 60 in some patients. T-cell counts and diversity at one year following transplant were attributed mainly to newly produced T cells.

The CDR3 loop spans 14 amino acids. V lost 0 bases, J lost 6 bases, and 3 bases stayed unmatched. Per the germline V gene, CDR1 is GTSNPN and CDR2 is SVGIG (reference sequence). Unique molecular identifiers were used in preparing the TCRbeta library. TCRdb independently ran MiXCR on the PCR reads; one entry per CDR3 protein. The sample carries about 420,000 distinct CDR3 sequences, around 16% recorded once. About this clonotype itself: Its antigen is not known.

The chain carries TRBV30 and TRBJ2-2; 8 nucleotides match TRBD2. The sequencing used PBMCs, mostly from graft donor cells, collected 360 days after TCRalphabeta/CD19-depleted stem cell transplant. This TCR was recovered from a boy under three years old who had a stem cell transplant for Wiskott-Aldrich syndrome, so the T cells may come from the graft donor. The CDR3 nucleotides are TGTGCCTGGAGTGTACACGGGGGGGCCGGGGAGCTGTTTTTT. It yields the protein CAWSVHGGAGELFF.